These 22 T cell receptor beta chains share one sample of origin, sequenced in a study of tumor-infiltrating lymphocytes in primary liver carcinoma. The authors took blood RNA from unsorted whole blood and also extracted germline DNA. Researchers generated TCR beta cDNA from roughly 510 ng of total RNA, relying on a constant-region primer. What produced the TCR beta libraries was three nested multiplex PCR rounds using slightly modified ARM-PCR. For 10 cycles apiece, the opening two PCR rounds ran with TRBV1-TRBV30 forward primers and a C-beta reverse primer. TCRdb reprocessed the multiplex PCR reads with MiXCR, giving one entry per CDR3 protein. This table holds about 200,000 distinct CDR3 sequences, around 60% found once. Sequenced sample: peripheral blood. These receptors all stem from a woman aged 60-70 years with primary liver carcinoma and hepatitis B virus infection.

The table lists this clonotype with a count of one. No conserved phenylalanine or tryptophan is present at the end of the CDR3, so a read error is the likely explanation. The gene calls are TRBV6-6 and TRBJ2-3; 8 positions match TRBD1. Trimming cost V 6 bases and J 4 bases; bases outside gene matches: 9. Germline V gives CDR1 MNHNY, CDR2 SVGAGI (reference sequence). The CDR3 contains 15 residues. The CDR3 reads CASRPSGGIPDTQYY. CDR3 bases: TGTGCCAGCAGACCCTCAGGGGGCATCCCAGATACGCAGTATTAT.

Of note for this clonotype: The junction does not match germline at one end; this may be a read error. The chain combines TRBV12-3 or TRBV12-4 with TRBJ2-1, with TRBD2 matching 12 bases. This CDR3 has 18 amino acids. CDR3: CASSSLAGGPSSYNEQFF. The CDR3 nucleotides read TGTGCCAGCAGTTCTCTAGCGGGAGGGCCTAGCTCCTATAATGAGCAGTTCTTC.

This sequence joins TRBV14 and TRBJ1-5, with D possibly TRBD1 on 5 matching bases. The CDR3 consists of 15 residues. Trimming removed 0 bases from V and 7 bases from J, with 13 bases in between. Looked up from germline, CDR1 is SGHDN and CDR2 is FVKESK. In nucleotides, the CDR3 is TGTGCCAGCAGCCAAGACCCCAGGGTCGTACAGCCCCAGCATTTT. Its protein is CASSQDPRVVQPQHF.

A word on this clonotype: Since the CDR3 does not end with the conserved phenylalanine or tryptophan, this likely comes from a read error. The V gene is TRBV6-1, the J gene TRBJ1-5; 8 bases are shared with TRBD1. Trimming removed 8 bases from V and 4 bases from J; junction bases left unmatched: 4. The CDR3 has 13 amino acids. Per the germline V gene, CDR1 is MNHNS and CDR2 is SASEGT. CDR3 bases: TGTGCCAGCCGGACAGGGAGGAATCAGCCCCAGCATTTA. Its translation: CASRTGRNQPQHL.

This sequence joins TRBV11-2 and TRBJ2-1, with 10 bases matching TRBD2. Trimming at V came to 1 base and at J to 7 bases, leaving 10 bases not matched to a gene. This CDR3 comprises 17 residues. Germline V gene data show CDR1 as SGHAT and CDR2 as FQNNGV. The CDR3 sequence is CASSLGQVAGGPNEQFF. CDR3 sequence (DNA): TGTGCCAGCAGCTTAGGTCAAGTAGCGGGAGGACCGAATGAGCAGTTCTTC. The whole variable domain, filled in from reference TRBV11-2 and TRBJ2-1, reads EAGVAQSPRYKIIEKRQSVAFWCNPISGHATLYWYQQILGQGPKLLIQFQNNGVVDDSQLPKDRFSAERLKGVDSTLKIQPAKLEDSAVYLCASSLGQVAGGPNEQFFGPGTRLTVL.

About this clonotype: Relative to the germline gene, one junction end is altered; a read error may explain this. The chain links TRBV6-6 to TRBJ1-2; 9 nucleotides match TRBD1. The germline V gene has CDR1 MNHNY and CDR2 SVGAGI (reference sequence). The CDR3 is 11 amino acids. CDR3 sequence (DNA): TGCGCCATCAGTCAGACAGGGGGTAACACCTTC. This encodes CAISQTGGNTF.

On this clonotype itself: An end of the junction differs from the germline gene, which may be a read error. The genes are TRBV7-8 and TRBJ2-1, with TRBD2 matching over 14 bases. CDR3 size: 16 residues. Germline loops: CDR1 SGHVS, CDR2 FQNEAQ. The DNA of the CDR3 is TGTGCCAGTAGCTTAGTTGGGACTAGCGGGAGTACTGAGCAGTTCTTC. It encodes CASSLVGTSGSTEQFF.

This clonotype was observed many times. The chain carries TRBV7-9 and TRBJ2-7; no clear D. Germline loops: CDR1 SEHNR, CDR2 FQNEAQ (reference sequence). Trimming cost V 5 bases and J 6 bases, with 17 bases left between them. This CDR3 spans 14 amino acids. The CDR3 protein is CASSPPAALAEQYF. CDR3 bases: TGTGCCAGCAGCCCCCCGGCAGCGCTCGCCGAGCAGTACTTC.

Remarks on this clonotype: A read error may produce the germline difference seen at one junction end. The chain joins TRBV6-5 to TRBJ1-4; TRBD1 matches at 7 bases. The CDR3 extends over 14 amino acids. Germline loops: CDR1 MNHEY, CDR2 SVGAGI. The CDR3 coding sequence is TGCGTCAGCAGTTGGACAGGAACTAATGAAAAACTGTTTTTT. It yields the protein CVSSWTGTNEKLFF.

The chain is built from TRBV20-1 and TRBJ2-1; TRBD1 is a possible D gene (5 bases). The CDR3 consists of 15 residues. With 5 bases removed from V and 5 bases from J, the gap between germline ends came to 19 bases. Germline V gene lookup returns CDR1 DFQATT and CDR2 SNEGSKA (reference sequence). CDR3 amino acids: CSAAPTTPGNNEQFF. The CDR3 coding sequence is TGCAGTGCTGCCCCCACAACTCCAGGGAACAATGAGCAGTTCTTC.

About this clonotype: The conserved closing phenylalanine or tryptophan is absent in this CDR3, likely reflecting a read error. No DNA is shown, since the ends of the CDR3 on it are uncertain; the CDR3 is the one TCRdb lists. The chain employs TRBV11-2 and TRBJ1-1; the D segment call TRBD1 is taken from the table without a DNA check. Germline V gene sequence: CDR1 SGHAT, CDR2 FQNNGV. The CDR3 numbers 12 amino acids, ends counted. The CDR3 reads CASSLGTLEALS.

The chain recombines TRBV7-8 with TRBJ2-1; 14 bases are a match to TRBD2. The V and J ends lost 4 bases and 6 bases, in that order; junction bases with no gene match: 5. The CDR3 contains 16 residues. Germline V gene sequence: CDR1 SGHVS, CDR2 FQNEAQ. This CDR3 reads CASSSTSGRATNEQFF. The CDR3 nucleotides are TGTGCCAGCAGCTCGACTAGCGGGAGGGCCACCAATGAGCAGTTCTTC.

Turning to this clonotype: Compared with germline, one end of the junction differs, possibly owing to a read error. The chain couples TRBV5-4 to TRBJ2-3, with 9 bases identical to TRBD2. The CDR3 length is 16 residues. Germline CDR1 reads SGHNT; CDR2 reads YYREEE (reference sequence). The CDR3 bases are TGTGCCGGCAGCTCGCTCGCGGGAGGGCCCACAGATACGCAGTATTTT. This translates into CAGSSLAGGPTDTQYF. The whole variable domain, filled in from reference TRBV5-4 and TRBJ2-3, reads ETGVTQSPTHLIKTRGQQVTLRCSSQSGHNTVSWYQQALGQGPQFIFQYYREEENGRGNFPPRFSGLQFPNYSSELNVNALELDDSALYLCAGSSLAGGPTDTQYFGPGTRLTVL.

This clonotype was detected only a few times. The chain has TRBV7-8 and TRBJ2-1, with TRBD1 matching over 7 bases. J was trimmed by 10 bases and V by 5 bases; bases with no gene match: 8. CDR3 length: 13 amino acids. Germline V gene lookup returns CDR1 SGHVS and CDR2 FQNEAQ. CDR3 sequence reads: CASSNDRDSEQFF. CDR3 DNA sequence: TGTGCCAGCAGCAACGACAGGGACAGCGAGCAGTTCTTC.

This rearrangement joins TRBV11-1 to TRBJ2-1; the D is unclear. Trimming shortened V by 5 bases and J by 3 bases, and 17 bases separated the two germline ends. Germline V CDR1 and CDR2: SGHAT, FQDESV (reference sequence). The CDR3 has 16 residues. The CDR3 nucleotides are TGTGCCAGCAGCAGTTTAACGGAGAGTTGCTACAATGAGCAGTTCTTC. This gives the protein CASSSLTESCYNEQFF.

In the case of this clonotype: This may stem from a read error, because a much larger clone lies one nucleotide away. V usage is TRBV30 and J usage is TRBJ2-3; D perhaps matches TRBD2 (6 bases). This CDR3 contains 14 residues. Germline CDR1 is GTSNPN and CDR2 is SVGIG (reference sequence). CDR3 residues: CAWRRERETGTQYF. In DNA, the CDR3 is TGTGCCTGGAGGCGGGAAAGGGAAACAGGTACGCAGTATTTT.

This clonotype showed up many times. The chain joins TRBV6-1 to TRBJ1-1; TRBD1 is a possible D gene (6 bases). The V gene lost 6 bases and the J gene lost 5 bases, with 19 bases spanning the gap. The CDR3 consists of 15 residues. Germline CDR1 MNHNS, CDR2 SASEGT. CDR3 in amino acids: CASRPRGGAGTEAFF. The DNA of the CDR3 is TGTGCCAGCAGACCAAGAGGGGGGGCAGGGACTGAAGCTTTCTTT.

As to this clonotype: This may be a read error, as it is one base from a much larger clone. This CDR3 reads CASSRSTDMQYF. In nucleotides, the CDR3 is TGTGCCAGCAGTCGGAGCACAGATATGCAGTATTTT. The chain has TRBV5-4 and TRBJ2-3; D gene unclear. This CDR3 is 12 amino acids long. Germline lookup yields CDR1 SGHNT and CDR2 YYREEE (reference sequence).

The chain combines TRBV6-6 with TRBJ2-1, with 16 positions matching TRBD2. The CDR3 contains 17 residues. V trimming: 5 bases; J trimming: 7 bases; junction bases outside the gene matches: 8. CDR1 is MNHNY, CDR2 SVGAGI, per germline (reference sequence). The CDR3: CASSAGTSGRAGNEQFF. Written as DNA, the CDR3 is TGTGCCAGCAGTGCCGGGACTAGCGGGAGGGCCGGGAATGAGCAGTTCTTC.

Concerning this clonotype: At one boundary the junction diverges from the germline segment, which might be a read error. The V and J genes are TRBV29-1 and TRBJ2-1, with TRBD2 matching over 8 bases. The CDR3 has 15 residues. The germline V gene has CDR1 SQVTM and CDR2 ANQGSEA. CDR3: CSVDLNSGIDNEQFF. DNA for the CDR3: TGTAGCGTTGATTTAAATAGCGGGATCGACAATGAGCAGTTCTTC.

Concerning this clonotype: Its ends do not fully match the called genes, so a read error is possible. CDR3 sequence: CVSRGTKQGLNQPQHF. CDR3 coding DNA: TGTGTCAGCAGGGGCACCAAGCAGGGGCTGAATCAGCCCCAGCATTTT. The rearrangement uses TRBV6-6 and TRBJ1-5; D may be TRBD1 (6 bases). The V gene's germline CDR1 is MNHNY and CDR2 SVGAGI (reference sequence). The CDR3 loop spans 16 amino acids.

Concerning this clonotype itself: A read error may explain this, as a much larger clone is one base away. The rearrangement links TRBV6-1 to TRBJ1-1; D gene ambiguous. Looked up from germline, CDR1 is MNHNS and CDR2 is SASEGT. The V gene lost 6 bases and the J gene lost 4 bases, with 3 bases spanning the gap. CDR3 length equals 10 residues. This CDR3 is CASRCTEAFF. Written as DNA, the CDR3 is TGTGCCAGCAGGTGCACTGAAGCTTTCTTT.